This is a list of T cell receptor beta chains from one sample in a study of blood T cell repertoires in COVID-19. The table came from immunoSEQ multiplex PCR; TCRdb's copy has only in-frame clones and leaves some out. The sample has about 120,000 clones; around 80% are singletons. The sequenced sample was peripheral blood. Receptors were obtained from a man aged 55 to 69 with active or convalescent COVID-19. The CDR3 runs from the conserved cysteine through the conserved F or W. A D gene is named only where the DNA matches it firmly. Clone size appears in some rows only: once, few, many, or a class for an expanded clone.

TRBJ2-7,NA,TRBV9,NA,TGTGCCAGCAGCGCCCTCCCGAGTGCCGAGCAGTACTTC,CASSALPSAEQYF
TRBJ2-3,TRBD2,TRBV30,NA,TGTGCCTGGAGTCAGGGAGGGGCTCTGAGCACAGATACGCAGTATTTT,CAWSQGGALSTDTQYF
TRBJ1-6,NA,TRBV4-3,NA,TGCGCCAGCAGCCAAGTCCACAGGGTAAATTCACCCCTCCACTTT,CASSQVHRVNSPLHF
TRBJ1-2,NA,TRBV7-3,NA,TGTGCCAGCAGCCCGGACAAGAACTATGGCTACACCTTC,CASSPDKNYGYTF
TRBJ2-7,TRBD1,TRBV7-9,NA,TGTGCCAGCAGCTCGACAGGGGCCCATCACTACGAGCAGTACTTC,CASSSTGAHHYEQYF
TRBJ1-2,NA,TRBV3-1/TRBV3-2,once,TGTGCCAGCAGCCAGGAGGGGTTAATGGGCTACACCTTC,CASSQEGLMGYTF
TRBJ1-1,TRBD1,TRBV6-5,NA,TGTGCCAGCACCACCAGGGGGTTTACTGAAGCTTTCTTT,CASTTRGFTEAFF
TRBJ1-1,NA,TRBV20-1,NA,TGCAGTGCTAGTATGGGCAGGGTCCAACAGGGAGCTTTCTTT,CSASMGRVQQGAFF
TRBJ2-4,TRBD1,TRBV27,NA,TGTGCCAGCAGTCCCTCTCCCGGGACAGGGCGCCTATCGGCCAAAAACATTCAGTACTTC,CASSPSPGTGRLSAKNIQYF
TRBJ1-1,NA,TRBV5-6,NA,TGTGCCAGCAACTCCGGGCCCCAGGGCACTGAAGCTTTCTTT,CASNSGPQGTEAFF
TRBJ1-2,NA,TRBV27,NA,TGTGCCAGCAGTAAACAGGGTCCCGACCCGGGCTATGGCTACACCTTC,CASSKQGPDPGYGYTF
TRBJ1-5,NA,TRBV10-1,NA,TGCGCCAGCAGTGAGTCTAAGTACAGGTATAGCAATCAGCCCCAGCATTTT,CASSESKYRYSNQPQHF
TRBJ1-4,TRBD1,TRBV28,NA,TGTGCCAGCAGTTTTCGGCCGGGACAGGGGAAAAAACTGTTTTTT,CASSFRPGQGKKLFF
TRBJ2-1,TRBD1,TRBV5-4,few,TGTGCCAGCAGCCAACCGGGACAGGCCAATGAGCAGTTCTTC,CASSQPGQANEQFF
TRBJ1-1,NA,TRBV7-9,NA,TGTGCCAGCAGCTTACCCCGGGGGGGAGCTTTCTTT,CASSLPRGGAFF
TRBJ2-1,NA,TRBV28,once,TGTGCCAGCAGTCCAGGGCACAGTGCCTACAATGAGCAGTTCTTC,CASSPGHSAYNEQFF
TRBJ2-1,NA,TRBV7-9,few,TGTGCCAGCAGCCCCCCGGGGTTTGGGTACAATGAGCAGTTCTTC,CASSPPGFGYNEQFF
TRBJ2-1,TRBD1,TRBV4-1,NA,TGCGCCAGCAGCCCAAGACAGGGAGTCAGCTCACAGTTCTTC,CASSPRQGVSSQFF
TRBJ2-2,TRBD2,TRBV5-1,NA,TGCGCCAGCAGCTCCCTAGCGGGAGGGCCGGGCTCCGGGGAGCTGTTTTTT,CASSSLAGGPGSGELFF
TRBJ1-5,NA,TRBV19,many,TGTGCCAGTACCCCGGGGGGTTCGGATCAGCCCCAGCATTTT,CASTPGGSDQPQHF
TRBJ1-2,NA,TRBV18,NA,TGTGCCAGCTCACCACAGGGGCCGGGTGGCTACACCTTC,CASSPQGPGGYTF
TRBJ2-7,TRBD1,TRBV4-1,NA,TGCGCCAGCAGCCAAGTTGGGACAGCCGCTTACGAGCAGTACTTC,CASSQVGTAAYEQYF
TRBJ1-5,TRBD1,TRBV23-1,NA,TGCGCCAGCAGTCAATGGGGACAGGGCACGGGTCAGCCCCAGCATTTT,CASSQWGQGTGQPQHF
TRBJ2-3,TRBD2,TRBV4-3,NA,TGCGCCAGCAGCCGAACTAGCGGGAGAACAGATACGCAGTATTTT,CASSRTSGRTDTQYF